This paragraph covers one TCR beta chain sequence. The data originate from a study of blood T cell repertoires in COVID-19. The CDR3 covers 15 residues. The germline V gene encodes CDR1 SGDLS and CDR2 YYNGEE. Trimming cost V 0 bases and J 5 bases, with 14 bases left between them. Data came from immunoSEQ multiplex PCR; TCRdb stores just in-frame clones and leaves some out. The sample contains roughly 220,000 clones, about 80% of which appear only once. Assignment of participants to cohorts was predicated upon participant-reported clinical history. The specimen was PBMCs or T cells enriched from blood (not recorded which). The V call is TRBV9, the J call TRBJ1-1; D might be TRBD1 (5 bases). The sequence came from a man in his forties who had recovered from COVID-19. The CDR3 bases are TGTGCCAGCAGCGTAGGGGGCAGGGCTAGGACTGAAGCTTTCTTT. Its protein is CASSVGGRARTEAFF.